The TCR beta chain described here comes from a study of OX40 agonist ivuxolimab in advanced cancers. Study-wide background: Participants could have had prior anti-PD-1, anti-PD-L1 or anti-CTLA-4 therapy, and roughly 40% had some. Study-level findings and limits: Those patients achieving a partial response at 0.1-3.0 mg/kg showed among the lowest clonal expansion. Researchers did not determine the expanded peripheral T cells' antigen specificity.

The germline V gene encodes CDR1 SGHDT and CDR2 YYEEEE. This CDR3 has 14 amino acids. Clones were read by immunoSEQ multiplex PCR, and TCRdb kept only the in-frame ones, dropping some. The top ten clones hold about 5.8% of a sample with about 96,000 clones, roughly 80% of them seen once. Remarks on this clone: Its target is unknown. The junction shows a germline mismatch at one end, possibly a read error.

The sequence was collected from an adult with an advanced solid tumor such as melanoma, head and neck, liver or kidney cancer. The chain employs TRBV5-6 and TRBJ1-3; unclear D gene. The specimen comprised CD4+ or CD8+ T cells sorted from blood, sampled in a trial of the OX40 agonist ivuxolimab. The DNA for the CDR3 is TGTGCCAGCAGCTTTTACAGTTCTGGAAACACCGTATATTTT. Translating gives CASSFYSSGNTVYF.